The TCR beta chain described here comes from a study of T-cell reconstitution after alpha-beta-depleted transplantation in children. In its sample, this clonotype was seen many times. The antigen remains undetermined. Unique molecular identifiers were incorporated when the TCRbeta library was constructed. TCRdb re-called the PCR reads with MiXCR, one entry per CDR3 protein. The sample lists 200,000 to 250,000 distinct CDR3 sequences; approximately 8.9% were seen once. Study-level results: Some patients' high day-60 TCRbeta diversity was attributed to recipient cells surviving conditioning.

The germline V gene encodes CDR1 MGHDK and CDR2 SYGVNS. CDR3 length equals 14 residues. With 3 bases removed from V and 8 bases from J, the gap between germline ends came to 13 bases. The sequenced sample was PBMCs, mostly from graft donor cells, obtained 180 days after TCRalphabeta/CD19-depleted stem cell transplant. J is TRBJ1-4 and V is TRBV25-1, with TRBD1 as a possible D gene (6 bases). The receptor was derived from a male patient younger than 18 who had a stem cell transplant for acute lymphoblastic leukemia, so the T cells may come from the graft donor. CDR3 protein: CASSDRGADEKLFF. The CDR3 bases are TGTGCCAGCAGTGATCGGGGGGCAGACGAAAAACTGTTTTTT.